This T cell receptor beta chain was found in a study of T-cell reconstitution after alpha-beta-depleted transplantation in children. This clonotype was recorded a few times. Preparation of the TCRbeta library involved a method that used unique molecular identifiers. TCRdb called the PCR reads again in MiXCR, with one record for every CDR3 protein. The sample contains about 270,000 distinct CDR3 sequences, more than 8% of which appear only once. The germline CDR1 and CDR2 sequences are SGHVS and FQNEAQ. This CDR3 has 14 residues. V was trimmed by 3 bases and J by 2 bases, leaving 9 bases between them. This chain uses TRBV7-8 with TRBJ2-3; no definite D call. The clonotype comes from a human donor who donated a stem cell graft to a child with SCID. The starting material was PBMCs from the stem cell graft donor, obtained from the stem cell graft. The DNA of the CDR3 is TGTGCCAGCAGCTTCGCCTTGCTCACAGATACGCAGTATTTT. Translating gives CASSFALLTDTQYF.